The clone carrying this T cell receptor (beta chain) showed up many times. Its antigen is as yet unknown. The data originate from a study of neurological immune-mediated disorders. Study-wide results and limits: The multiple sclerosis repertoire cluster was associated with no clinical or MRI feature. Falling below healthy controls, multiple sclerosis showed the least TCR clonal expansion, while HTLV-1-associated myelopathy showed the most.

The ends were cut back, 2 bases at V and 6 bases at J, with 19 bases in the middle. The CDR3 is 16 amino acids. With 10-nucleotide random UMIs, 5'RACE was used to make the cDNA. TCRdb called the 5' RACE reads again in MiXCR, with one record for every CDR3 protein. The sample has about 59,000 distinct CDR3 sequences, under 4.5% seen once; the top ten hold about 3%. The source is a woman aged 25 to 39 with multiple sclerosis. The chain is built from TRBV12-3 or TRBV12-4 and TRBJ1-2, with D unclear. The material sequenced was PBMCs. CDR3 nucleotide sequence: TGTGCCAGCAGTTTAAATCGCCCTCCCGGTCTACATGGCTACACCTTC. Translated, it gives CASSLNRPPGLHGYTF.